Listed here are 26 T cell receptor beta chains from one sample, sequenced in a study of T cell changes during pregnancy in multiple sclerosis. Profiled with immunoSEQ multiplex PCR; TCRdb holds only in-frame clones, not every one. The data hold around 42,000 clones, with around nine tenths observed a single time. This specimen was peripheral blood, taken in the first trimester of pregnancy. The receptors originated from a female donor in good health, enrolled as a control in a pregnancy study.

This sequence joins TRBV9 and TRBJ1-3; D uncertain. V was cut by 0 bases and J by 1 base, with 5 bases left in between. CDR3 length: 14 residues. Per the germline V gene, CDR1 is SGDLS and CDR2 is YYNGEE. The CDR3 loop reads CASSVVGSGNTIYF. The DNA of the CDR3 is TGTGCCAGCAGCGTAGTCGGGTCTGGAAACACCATATATTTT.

This rearrangement joins TRBV7-9 to TRBJ2-7; perhaps TRBD1 as D (6 bases). The V and J ends lost 3 bases and 4 bases respectively, with 7 bases between them. The CDR3 extends over 12 amino acids. From germline, CDR1 is SEHNR and CDR2 FQNEAQ (reference sequence). CDR3 sequence reads: CASSFRGYEQYF. In DNA, the CDR3 is TGTGCCAGCAGCTTCAGGGGTTACGAGCAGTACTTC.

The chain has TRBV5-4 and TRBJ1-6; D remains unclear. The V gene's germline CDR1 is SGHNT and CDR2 YYREEE (reference sequence). The CDR3 length is 14 residues. V lost 4 bases to trimming and J lost 8 bases, with 13 bases between them. The CDR3 DNA is TGTGCCAGCAGCCCGGGTCTCTCGGATTCACCCCTCCACTTT. Amino acid sequence: CASSPGLSDSPLHF.

The chain recombines TRBV5-8 with TRBJ1-6; no reliable D call. This CDR3 has 16 residues. V gave up 3 bases and J gave up 7 bases, with 17 bases separating them. Germline values: CDR1 SGHTS, CDR2 YDEGEE. CDR3 amino acids: CASSSTSLIGNSPLHF. The CDR3 nucleotides are TGTGCCAGCAGCTCGACGAGCCTTATCGGGAATTCACCCCTCCACTTT.

This chain joins TRBV4-3 and TRBJ2-1; 8 bases agree with TRBD2. J lost 4 bases, V lost 0 bases, and 5 bases had no gene match. The CDR3 consists of 16 residues. Germline CDR1 and CDR2: LGHNA and YSLEER. The CDR3 DNA sequence: TGCGCCAGCAGCCAAGATACTAGCGGAGGTTACAATGAGCAGTTCTTC. It is translated as CASSQDTSGGYNEQFF.

The rearrangement joins TRBV9 to TRBJ1-2; weak D call: TRBD1 (5 bases). The CDR3 has 16 amino acids. Trimming pared 0 bases from V and 0 bases from J, leaving 12 bases between. Per germline, CDR1 SGDLS and CDR2 YYNGEE. The CDR3 spells CASSVAITGANYGYTF. The CDR3 DNA sequence: TGTGCCAGCAGCGTAGCTATCACAGGCGCTAACTATGGCTACACCTTC. Full variable domain (remainder filled in from reference TRBV9 and TRBJ1-2): DSGVTQTPKHLITATGQRVTLRCSPRSGDLSVYWYQQSLDQGLQFLIQYYNGEERAKGNILERFSAQQFPDLHSELNLSSLELGDSALYFCASSVAITGANYGYTFGSGTRLTVV.

The chain recombines TRBV5-1 with TRBJ2-5; TRBD2 aligns across 12 bases. The V segment lost 3 bases and the J segment 5 bases; nucleotides outside the gene matches: 5. Germline CDR1 SGHRS, CDR2 YFSETQ. CDR3 length equals 15 residues. The CDR3 reads CASSSGLAGKETQYF. For the CDR3, the DNA is TGCGCCAGCAGCTCCGGACTAGCGGGAAAGGAGACCCAGTACTTC. Full variable domain (rest looked up from reference TRBV5-1 and TRBJ2-5): KAGVTQTPRYLIKTRGQQVTLSCSPISGHRSVSWYQQTPGQGLQFLFEYFSETQRNKGNFPGRFSGRQFSNSRSEMNVSTLELGDSALYLCASSSGLAGKETQYFGPGTRLLVL.

J is TRBJ2-7 and V is TRBV5-6, with D possibly being TRBD1 (6 bases). V lost 0 bases and J 4 bases, leaving 11 bases between the germline ends. Germline V lookup: CDR1 SGHDT, CDR2 YYEEEE. The CDR3 has 14 amino acids. The CDR3 DNA reads TGTGCCAGCAGCTTGGCCTACAGGGAGTACGAGCAGTACTTC. Its protein is CASSLAYREYEQYF.

V is TRBV19 and J is TRBJ2-1; D is unclear. Trimming removed 9 bases at V and 0 bases at J, with 12 bases between. The CDR3 runs to 14 residues. Germline CDR1 reads LNHDA; CDR2 reads SQIVND (reference sequence). The CDR3 bases are TGTGCCAGCAATTCCCTGAGCTCCTACAATGAGCAGTTCTTC. It translates to CASNSLSSYNEQFF.

The V gene is TRBV2, the J gene TRBJ1-2; TRBD1 agrees at 9 bases. Unmatched junction bases numbered 8, after V lost 5 bases and J lost 4 bases. The germline V gene encodes CDR1 SNHLY and CDR2 FYNNEI. This CDR3 contains 15 residues. The CDR3 spells CASSPGTGLGYGYTF. For the CDR3, the DNA is TGTGCCAGCAGTCCCGGGACAGGGTTAGGCTATGGCTACACCTTC.

The chain has TRBV2 and TRBJ1-2; TRBD1 aligns across 10 bases. The CDR3 has 16 residues. The ends lost 3 bases at V and 8 bases at J; junction bases unmatched: 12. The germline V gene encodes CDR1 SNHLY and CDR2 FYNNEI. In nucleotides, the CDR3 is TGTGCCAGCAGTGAGTTAAGGACAGGGGGAACTCGGGGCTACACCTTC. Protein: CASSELRTGGTRGYTF.

The chain links TRBV19 to TRBJ2-7, with TRBD2 matching 10 bases. The CDR3 is 14 amino acids. Losses at the gene ends were 7 bases for V and 2 bases for J; bases not matched to a gene: 5. Per the germline V gene, CDR1 is LNHDA and CDR2 is SQIVND (reference sequence). As DNA, the CDR3 is TGTGCCAGTAAAAAAACTAGCGGGACCTACGAGCAGTACTTC. Residues: CASKKTSGTYEQYF.

The gene calls are TRBV4-2 and TRBJ1-1; D not certain. V lost 1 base and J lost 0, with 12 bases in between. The CDR3 loop spans 16 amino acids. The germline V gene has CDR1 LGHNA and CDR2 YNFKEQ. For the CDR3, the DNA is TGTGCCAGCAGCCAAGGGGCAAGCTCCATGAACACTGAAGCTTTCTTT. It translates to CASSQGASSMNTEAFF.

The V gene is TRBV6-4, the J gene TRBJ2-3; 10 positions match TRBD2. This CDR3 has 14 residues. V shed 5 bases, J shed 2 bases, and the junction held 1 base outside the gene matches. Germline V gives CDR1 MRHNA, CDR2 SNTAGT. The chain's CDR3 is CASSSGGATDTQYF. DNA of the CDR3: TGTGCCAGCAGTAGCGGGGGGGCCACAGATACGCAGTATTTT.

The chain recombines TRBV7-9 with TRBJ1-2; D is perhaps TRBD1 (5 bases). Trimming stripped 5 bases from V and 6 bases from J, with 10 bases between. The CDR3 contains 12 residues. Germline assignment: CDR1 SEHNR and CDR2 FQNEAQ (reference sequence). The CDR3 coding sequence is TGTGCCAGCAGCCCGGCGGGGGATGGCTACACCTTC. Its protein product is CASSPAGDGYTF.

The V gene is TRBV7-9, the J gene TRBJ2-7, with TRBD1 matching over 8 bases. CDR1 is SEHNR and CDR2 is FQNEAQ in the germline V gene (reference sequence). The CDR3 is made up of 15 amino acids. The V segment lost 5 bases and the J segment 0 bases; nucleotides outside the gene matches: 6. CDR3 region: CASSLRQGPSYEQYF. Here the CDR3 DNA reads TGTGCCAGCAGCCTCCGACAGGGGCCCTCCTACGAGCAGTACTTC.

Only one count was recorded for this clone. J is TRBJ2-1 and V is TRBV5-1; 8 bases are a match to TRBD2. The CDR3 loop spans 16 amino acids. J gave up 5 bases and V 4 bases, and 11 bases lay outside the gene matches. The V gene's germline CDR1 is SGHRS and CDR2 YFSETQ. In DNA form, the CDR3 reads TGCGCCAGCAGCCCAAGCCGCGGGGGGACCAACAATGAGCAGTTCTTC. It codes for CASSPSRGGTNNEQFF.

The chain recombines TRBV27 with TRBJ1-6; D is undetermined. This CDR3 has 17 amino acids. Trimming cost V 2 bases and J 0 bases, with 11 bases left between them. Germline lookup yields CDR1 MNHEY and CDR2 SMNVEV (reference sequence). The CDR3 sequence is CASSLAPWSSYNSPLHF. CDR3 in DNA: TGTGCCAGCAGTTTAGCTCCCTGGAGCTCCTATAATTCACCCCTCCACTTT.

The V gene is TRBV7-9, the J gene TRBJ1-1; maybe TRBD1 (5 bases). V was clipped by 5 bases and J by 5 bases, with 24 bases between them. Germline CDR1 SEHNR, CDR2 FQNEAQ (reference sequence). The CDR3 is 17 amino acids. Here the CDR3 reads CASSPGGVWQKVTEAFF. CDR3 bases: TGTGCCAGCAGCCCGGGGGGGGTTTGGCAGAAGGTAACTGAAGCTTTCTTT.

This clone was picked up one time. This rearrangement joins TRBV7-8 to TRBJ1-6; D is unclear. Germline V gene sequence: CDR1 SGHVS, CDR2 FQNEAQ. There are 15 residues in the CDR3. V shed 2 bases and J shed 10 bases, with 15 bases lying between them. The chain's CDR3 is CASSLKVIGESPLHF. The DNA for the CDR3 is TGTGCCAGCAGCTTAAAGGTCATCGGGGAATCACCCCTCCACTTT.

The V and J genes are TRBV14 and TRBJ1-2; 8 positions match TRBD1. CDR1 is SGHDN and CDR2 is FVKESK in the germline V gene. The CDR3 runs to 19 residues. The V segment lost 1 base and the J segment 4 bases; nucleotides outside the gene matches: 17. The chain's CDR3 is CASSQGLSRTGTGSYGYTF. As DNA, the CDR3 is TGTGCCAGCAGCCAAGGCCTAAGCCGAACCGGGACAGGTTCCTATGGCTACACCTTC.

This chain links TRBV19 with TRBJ2-2; D is unresolved. Trimming cost V 5 bases and J 8 bases, with 6 bases left between them. Germline CDR1 reads LNHDA; CDR2 reads SQIVND (reference sequence). The CDR3 loop spans 11 amino acids. This CDR3 is CASSLLGELFF. CDR3 nucleotide sequence: TGTGCCAGTAGTTTACTTGGGGAGCTGTTTTTT.

V gene TRBV6-5 combines with J gene TRBJ2-1, with TRBD2 identical over 9 bases. After removal of 2 bases from V and 5 bases from J, the junction contained 4 bases not matched to a gene. The CDR3 is 15 amino acids. The germline V gene encodes CDR1 MNHEY and CDR2 SVGAGI. The CDR3 protein is CASSYKVAGDNEQFF. The DNA of the CDR3 is TGTGCCAGCAGTTACAAGGTAGCGGGGGACAATGAGCAGTTCTTC.

This rearrangement joins TRBV5-6 to TRBJ2-2; D is unresolved. Germline values: CDR1 SGHDT, CDR2 YYEEEE. Trimming pared 4 bases from V and 4 bases from J, leaving 11 bases between. The CDR3 covers 14 residues. DNA for the CDR3: TGTGCCAGCAGCCATACGACACTCACCGGGGAGCTGTTTTTT. It translates to CASSHTTLTGELFF.

The chain has TRBV5-1 and TRBJ1-6, with 9 bases fitting TRBD1. From germline, CDR1 is SGHRS and CDR2 YFSETQ. J gave up 6 bases and V 2 bases, and 3 bases lay outside the gene matches. The CDR3 is 15 residues long. The DNA of the CDR3 is TGCGCCAGCAGCTTTGACAGGGGGAGTAATTCACCCCTCCACTTT. It translates to CASSFDRGSNSPLHF.

The gene calls are TRBV28 and TRBJ1-2, with TRBD1 matching 10 bases. This CDR3 comprises 16 residues. CDR1 is MDHEN and CDR2 is SYDVKM in the germline V gene. V was pared by 6 bases and J by 3 bases, with 10 bases of the junction left unmatched. The CDR3, as DNA: TGTGCCAGCAGCCCTTCCGGGACAGGGGATGACTATGGCTACACCTTC. Its protein product is CASSPSGTGDDYGYTF.